A single sample is the source of the 19 T cell receptor beta chains below, sequenced in a study of Ad26.COV2.S vaccination and SARS-CoV-2 variants. TCRdb keeps only in-frame clones here, not all; method: immunoSEQ multiplex PCR. The repertoire consists of about 400,000 clones, with approximately 89% occurring once and the leading ten covering about 2%. The treatment: around 19 received Ad26.COV2.S at low or high dose, single or two shots; a few received placebo; per-sample allocation not given. The study sampled participants on day 63 after the first vaccine or placebo injection. The material was peripheral blood, obtained in a trial of Ad26.COV2.S vaccine versus placebo. The receptors derive from a person between 18 and 65 years old who received the Ad26.COV2.S COVID-19 vaccine or a placebo.

This rearrangement joins TRBV2 to TRBJ2-3, with D perhaps TRBD2 (6 bases). The CDR3 runs to 16 residues. From germline, CDR1 is SNHLY and CDR2 FYNNEI. V was pared by 7 bases and J by 0 bases, with 17 bases between. CDR3 sequence reads: CASTPGLSASTDTQYF. As DNA, the CDR3 is TGTGCCAGCACCCCGGGACTCAGTGCTAGCACAGATACGCAGTATTTT.

The gene calls are TRBV19 and TRBJ1-5; D not certain. Trimming removed 5 bases at V and 6 bases at J, with 20 bases between. The CDR3 consists of 16 residues. CDR1 is LNHDA and CDR2 is SQIVND in the germline V gene (reference sequence). CDR3 protein: CASSHPGSGSTQPQHF. Written as DNA, the CDR3 is TGTGCCAGTAGTCACCCCGGATCTGGGTCCACTCAGCCCCAGCATTTT.

This clone was observed a handful of times. The rearrangement joins TRBV9 to TRBJ2-3; D uncertain. This CDR3 is 12 amino acids long. Germline V gene data show CDR1 as SGDLS and CDR2 as YYNGEE. The V and J ends lost 0 bases and 5 bases respectively, with 4 bases between them. The CDR3 spells CASSVEGDTQYF. The CDR3 DNA reads as TGTGCCAGCAGCGTAGAAGGAGATACGCAGTATTTT.

This chain uses TRBV24-1 with TRBJ2-6; 10 bases line up with TRBD1. This CDR3 contains 18 residues. Germline trimming cut 3 bases from V and 2 bases from J; bases unmatched to any gene: 6. The germline V gene encodes CDR1 KGHDR and CDR2 SFDVKD. The CDR3 region is CATSDETGGLAGANVLTF. For the CDR3, the DNA is TGTGCCACCAGTGATGAGACAGGGGGCCTAGCTGGGGCCAACGTCCTGACTTTC.

This chain connects TRBV7-9 to TRBJ1-2; the match to TRBD1 covers 10 bases. Germline lookup yields CDR1 SEHNR and CDR2 FQNEAQ (reference sequence). The CDR3 consists of 14 residues. V lost 5 bases, J lost 7 bases, and 7 bases stayed unmatched. In nucleotides, the CDR3 is TGTGCCAGCAGCCCAGGACAGGGGGTCCGTGGCTACACCTTC. Its translation is CASSPGQGVRGYTF.

This chain uses TRBV7-9 with TRBJ2-5, with D maybe TRBD2 (6 bases). Germline V CDR1 and CDR2: SEHNR, FQNEAQ (reference sequence). This CDR3 region has 15 residues. V lost 5 bases and J lost 1, with 14 bases in between. In DNA, the CDR3 is TGTGCCAGCAGCCGATATCTAGCGTTCCAAGAGACCCAGTACTTC. Translating gives CASSRYLAFQETQYF.

The chain combines TRBV5-4 with TRBJ2-1; the D gene is possibly TRBD1 (6 bases). Trimming stripped 4 bases from V and 6 bases from J, with 14 bases between. Germline V lookup: CDR1 SGHNT, CDR2 YYREEE (reference sequence). There are 14 residues in the CDR3. CDR3 in DNA: TGTGCCAGCAGCCTCCCTCCCAGGGGCAATGAGCAGTTCTTC. Protein sequence: CASSLPPRGNEQFF.

The chain recombines TRBV10-3 with TRBJ1-1; TRBD1 is a possible D gene (5 bases). Germline V gene lookup returns CDR1 ENHRY and CDR2 SYGVKD. V was pared by 3 bases and J by 3 bases, with 14 bases between. The CDR3 has 15 amino acids. CDR3 loop: CAISDASGAHTEAFF. The CDR3 bases are TGTGCCATCAGTGATGCCTCCGGGGCCCACACTGAAGCTTTCTTT.

V gene TRBV6-2 or TRBV6-3 combines with J gene TRBJ2-2, with D unclear. V was trimmed by 0 bases and J by 2 bases, leaving 7 bases between them. The CDR3 has 15 amino acids. CDR1 and CDR2 (germline): MNHEY, SVGEGT. The CDR3 coding sequence is TGTGCCAGCAGTTACTCGCTATACAACACCGGGGAGCTGTTTTTT. Amino acids: CASSYSLYNTGELFF.

The rearrangement joins TRBV5-1 to TRBJ2-7; no clear D gene. The germline gives CDR1 SGHRS, CDR2 YFSETQ. With 4 bases removed from V and 3 bases from J, the gap between germline ends came to 11 bases. The CDR3 contains 13 residues. As DNA, the CDR3 is TGCGCCAGCAGCCTCCAGACCCACTACGAGCAGTACTTC. Translating it yields CASSLQTHYEQYF.

The chain carries TRBV15 and TRBJ2-1; 9 bases fit TRBD2. The CDR3 sequence is 15 residues long. Germline assignment: CDR1 LNHNV and CDR2 YYDKDF (reference sequence). The J segment lost 5 bases and the V segment lost 1 base, leaving 3 bases of the junction unmatched. The DNA for the CDR3 is TGTGCCACCAGCAGAGGACTAGCGGATGACAATGAGCAGTTCTTC. Translating gives CATSRGLADDNEQFF. Complete variable domain (other parts from reference TRBV15 and TRBJ2-1): DAMVIQNPRYQVTQFGKPVTLSCSQTLNHNVMYWYQQKSSQAPKLLFHYYDKDFNNEADTPDNFQSRRPNTSFCFLDIRSPGLGDTAMYLCATSRGLADDNEQFFGPGTRLTVL.

The chain joins TRBV24-1 to TRBJ2-2; 10 bases fit TRBD2. Germline-derived CDR1 and CDR2 are KGHDR and SFDVKD. This CDR3 comprises 16 residues. Trimming took 2 bases from V and 4 from J; bases not matched to a gene: 3. The CDR3 sequence: CATSDSPSGSTGELFF. Written as DNA, the CDR3 is TGTGCCACCAGTGATTCTCCTAGCGGGAGCACCGGGGAGCTGTTTTTT.

This clone was detected a few times. The genes are TRBV4-1 and TRBJ2-1; TRBD2 matches at 13 bases. The CDR3 contains 16 residues. V lost 1 base, J lost 8 bases, and 5 bases stayed unmatched. The germline CDR1 and CDR2 sequences are MGHRA and YSYEKL. CDR3 DNA sequence: TGCGCCAGCAGCCAAGTCACTAGCGGGAGGGCTGATGAGCAGTTCTTC. This encodes CASSQVTSGRADEQFF.

J is TRBJ2-3 and V is TRBV24-1; D gene unclear. Germline V gene data show CDR1 as KGHDR and CDR2 as SFDVKD. The V gene lost 4 bases and the J gene lost 0 bases, with 1 base spanning the gap. The length of the CDR3 is 12 residues. The chain's CDR3 is CATSESTDTQYF. DNA for the CDR3: TGTGCCACCAGTGAGAGCACAGATACGCAGTATTTT.

The genes are TRBV2 and TRBJ2-5; TRBD2 matches 9 bases. The CDR3 covers 15 residues. Looked up from germline, CDR1 is SNHLY and CDR2 is FYNNEI. Trimming removed 6 bases from V and 2 bases from J; junction bases left unmatched: 7. The CDR3: CASRERAGGQETQYF. In DNA, the CDR3 is TGTGCCAGCAGGGAACGGGCGGGGGGGCAAGAGACCCAGTACTTC.

The chain recombines TRBV7-2 with TRBJ2-7, with D tentatively TRBD2 (5 bases). The V gene lost 7 bases and the J gene lost 3 bases, with 10 bases spanning the gap. This CDR3 spans 12 amino acids. Germline CDR1 is SGHTA and CDR2 is FQGNSA. The CDR3 nucleotides read TGTGCCAGCACCCCGGACTTCTACGAGCAGTACTTC. Translating it yields CASTPDFYEQYF.

The J gene is TRBJ2-3, the V gene TRBV7-3; tentative D call: TRBD2 (5 bases). This CDR3 contains 17 residues. The germline V and J ends were trimmed by 6 bases and 0 bases, with 19 bases remaining between them. CDR1 and CDR2 from the germline V gene are SGHTA and FQGTGA. DNA for the CDR3: TGTGCCAGCAGGGCCCGACGGAGGCTAGTCAGCACAGATACGCAGTATTTT. Translated, it gives CASRARRRLVSTDTQYF.

This chain links TRBV2 with TRBJ2-1, with TRBD2 matching 10 bases. The CDR3 has 15 residues. After removal of 8 bases from V and 3 bases from J, the junction contained 7 bases not matched to a gene. CDR1 and CDR2 (germline): SNHLY, FYNNEI. CDR3 sequence: CASVPLAGDYNEQFF. The CDR3 DNA sequence: TGTGCCAGCGTCCCGCTAGCGGGGGACTACAATGAGCAGTTCTTC.

The J gene is TRBJ2-1, the V gene TRBV2, with a tentative D call TRBD2 (5 bases). The CDR3 has 13 amino acids. Trimming cost V 8 bases and J 8 bases, with 16 bases left between them. The V gene's germline CDR1 is SNHLY and CDR2 FYNNEI. CDR3 DNA: TGTGCCAGCCGCCCAGACGGGAACGATGAGCAGTTCTTC. It encodes CASRPDGNDEQFF.